These 4 T cell receptor beta chains share one sample of origin, sequenced in a study of CD4 T cells in relation to SARS-CoV-2 and coronaviruses. These receptors lack a known antigen. Before the COVID-19 pandemic, during about 2010-2018, CD4+ T cells were taken from unexposed donors. The cells were cultured for 10 days before CD4+ T cells were isolated. Clones were read by immunoSEQ multiplex PCR, and TCRdb kept only the in-frame ones, dropping some. There are more than 25,000 clones in the sample; approximately 76% occur only once, and roughly 14% lies in the top ten. Sequences were obtained from CD4+ T cells from PBMCs, cultured in vitro. Receptors originate from a human donor in good health.

The rearrangement links TRBV4-1 to TRBJ2-3; D is unclear. The CDR3 sequence is 15 residues long. With 2 bases removed from V and 2 bases from J, the gap between germline ends came to 11 bases. The germline gives CDR1 MGHRA, CDR2 YSYEKL. CDR3 amino acids: CASSQTAIATDTQYF. For the CDR3, the DNA is TGCGCCAGCAGCCAAACGGCGATAGCCACAGATACGCAGTATTTT.

The CDR3 nucleotides are TGCGCCAGCAGCCAAGATTCGAGCAGCTCCTACGAGCAGTACTTC. Residues: CASSQDSSSSYEQYF. The chain has TRBV4-3 and TRBJ2-7; D remains unclear. Per germline, CDR1 LGHNA and CDR2 YSLEER. This CDR3 is built from 15 residues. The V end lost 0 bases, the J end lost 0 bases, and 9 bases lay between the germline ends.

The V call is TRBV3-1 (or the pseudogene TRBV3-2), the J call TRBJ1-1; perhaps TRBD1 as D (5 bases). Deletions cut 0 bases from V and 1 base from J, with 30 bases between. The germline CDR1 and CDR2 sequences are LGHDT and YNNKEL (reference sequence). The CDR3 consists of 22 residues. The CDR3 here is CASSQDTKWGFRLGHSNTEAFF. The CDR3 region has the DNA TGTGCCAGCAGCCAAGATACCAAGTGGGGGTTTAGACTAGGGCATTCGAACACTGAAGCTTTCTTT.

A single count supports this clone. This chain connects TRBV25-1 to TRBJ1-3, with D perhaps TRBD1 (5 bases). Trimming took off 1 base at V and 2 bases at J, with 9 bases between the two ends. The CDR3 length is 15 residues. In germline, CDR1 is MGHDK, CDR2 SYGVNS. The CDR3, as DNA: TGTGCCAGCAGTGAATCCGGGGGAGCTGGAAACACCATATATTTT. Amino acid sequence: CASSESGGAGNTIYF.